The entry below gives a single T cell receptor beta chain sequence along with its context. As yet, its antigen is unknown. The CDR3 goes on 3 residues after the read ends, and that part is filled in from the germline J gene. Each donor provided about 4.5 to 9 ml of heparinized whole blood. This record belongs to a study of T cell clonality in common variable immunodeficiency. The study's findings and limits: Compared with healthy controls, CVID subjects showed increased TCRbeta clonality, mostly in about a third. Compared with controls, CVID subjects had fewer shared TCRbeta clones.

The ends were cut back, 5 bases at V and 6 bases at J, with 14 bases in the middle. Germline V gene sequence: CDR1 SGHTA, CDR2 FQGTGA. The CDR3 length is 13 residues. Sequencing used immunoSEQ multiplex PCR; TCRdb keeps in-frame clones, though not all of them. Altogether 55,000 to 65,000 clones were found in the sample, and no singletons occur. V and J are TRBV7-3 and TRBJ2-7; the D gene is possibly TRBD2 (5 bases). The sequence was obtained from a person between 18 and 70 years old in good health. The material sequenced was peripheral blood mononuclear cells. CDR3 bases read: TGTGCCAGCAGCGCCTCAGAGGGCTTCGAG. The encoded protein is CASSASEGFE. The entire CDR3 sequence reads CASSASEGFEQYF. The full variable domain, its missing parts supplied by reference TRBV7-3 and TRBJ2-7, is GAGVSQTPSNKVTEKGKYVELRCDPISGHTALYWYRQSLGQGPEFLIYFQGTGAADDSGLPNDRFFAVRPEGSVSTLKIQRTERGDSAVYLCASSASEGFEQYFGPGTRLTVT.